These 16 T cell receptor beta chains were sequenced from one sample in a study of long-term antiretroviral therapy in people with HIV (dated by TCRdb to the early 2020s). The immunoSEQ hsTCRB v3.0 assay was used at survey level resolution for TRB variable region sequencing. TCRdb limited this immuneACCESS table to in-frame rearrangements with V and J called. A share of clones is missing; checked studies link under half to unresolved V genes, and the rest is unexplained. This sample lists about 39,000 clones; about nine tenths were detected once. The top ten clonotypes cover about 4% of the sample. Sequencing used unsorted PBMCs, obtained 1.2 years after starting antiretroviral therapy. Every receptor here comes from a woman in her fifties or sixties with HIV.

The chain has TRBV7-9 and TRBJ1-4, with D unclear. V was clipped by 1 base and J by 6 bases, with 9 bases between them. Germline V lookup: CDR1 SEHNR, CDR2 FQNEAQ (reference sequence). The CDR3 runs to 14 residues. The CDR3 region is CASSLDQIDEKLFF. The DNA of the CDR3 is TGTGCCAGCAGCTTAGACCAGATAGATGAAAAACTGTTTTTT.

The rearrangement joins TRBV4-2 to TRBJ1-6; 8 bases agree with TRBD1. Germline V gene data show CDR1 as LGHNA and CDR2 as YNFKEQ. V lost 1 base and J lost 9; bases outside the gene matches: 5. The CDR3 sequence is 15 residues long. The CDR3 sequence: CASSQARTGSSPLHF. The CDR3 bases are TGTGCCAGCAGCCAAGCCCGGACAGGGAGTTCACCCCTCCACTTT.

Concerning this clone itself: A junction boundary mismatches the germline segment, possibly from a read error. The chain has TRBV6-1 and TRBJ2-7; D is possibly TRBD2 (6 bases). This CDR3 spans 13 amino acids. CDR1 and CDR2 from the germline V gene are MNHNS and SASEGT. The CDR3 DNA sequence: TGTGCCAGCAGTGTTCAACTCAGGACACGGAGGGGATTC. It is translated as CASSVQLRTRRGF.

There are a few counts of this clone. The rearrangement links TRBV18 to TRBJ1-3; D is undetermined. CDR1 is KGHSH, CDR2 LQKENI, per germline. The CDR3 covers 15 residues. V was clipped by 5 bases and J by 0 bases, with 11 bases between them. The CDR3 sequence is CASSDVRSSGNTIYF. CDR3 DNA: TGTGCCAGCTCAGACGTAAGGAGCTCTGGAAACACCATATATTTT.

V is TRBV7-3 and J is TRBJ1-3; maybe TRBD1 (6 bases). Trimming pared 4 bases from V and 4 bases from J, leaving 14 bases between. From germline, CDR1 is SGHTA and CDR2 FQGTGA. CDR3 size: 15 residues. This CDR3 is CASSSTGRLGNTIYF. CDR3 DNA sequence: TGTGCCAGCAGCTCCACAGGGAGGTTAGGAAACACCATATATTTT.

The CDR3, as DNA: TGTGCCAGCAGTCCAGGGTCCTCTGGGGCCAACGTCCTGACTTTC. It is translated as CASSPGSSGANVLTF. This chain joins TRBV6-5 and TRBJ2-6, with TRBD1 as a possible D gene (5 bases). CDR3 size: 15 residues. CDR1 and CDR2 (germline): MNHEY, SVGAGI. Trimming stripped 5 bases from V and 0 bases from J, with 8 bases between.

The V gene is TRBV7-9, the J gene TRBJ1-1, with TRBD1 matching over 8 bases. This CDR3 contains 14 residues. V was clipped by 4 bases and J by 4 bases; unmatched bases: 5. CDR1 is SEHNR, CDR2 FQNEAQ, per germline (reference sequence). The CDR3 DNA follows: TGTGCCAGCAGCTCTAACAGGGGGGGCACTGAAGCTTTCTTT. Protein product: CASSSNRGGTEAFF.

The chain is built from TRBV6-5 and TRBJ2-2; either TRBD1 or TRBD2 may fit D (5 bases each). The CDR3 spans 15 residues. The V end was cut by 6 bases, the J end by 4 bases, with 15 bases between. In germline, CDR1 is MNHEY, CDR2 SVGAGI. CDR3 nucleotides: TGTGCCAGCAGCAAGGGGTCGGGGTTCACCGGGGAGCTGTTTTTT. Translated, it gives CASSKGSGFTGELFF.

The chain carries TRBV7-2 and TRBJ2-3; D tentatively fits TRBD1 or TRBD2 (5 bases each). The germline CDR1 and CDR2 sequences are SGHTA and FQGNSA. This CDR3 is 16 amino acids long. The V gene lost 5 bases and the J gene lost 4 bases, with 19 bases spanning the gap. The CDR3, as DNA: TGTGCCAGCAGCGAACGGAGGTTACGAGGGGCAGATACGCAGTATTTT. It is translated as CASSERRLRGADTQYF.

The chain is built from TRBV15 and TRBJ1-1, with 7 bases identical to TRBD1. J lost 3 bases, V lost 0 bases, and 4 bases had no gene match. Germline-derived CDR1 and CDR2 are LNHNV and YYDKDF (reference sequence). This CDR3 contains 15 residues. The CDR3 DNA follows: TGTGCCACCAGCAGAGATAAGACAGGGTACACTGAAGCTTTCTTT. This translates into CATSRDKTGYTEAFF.

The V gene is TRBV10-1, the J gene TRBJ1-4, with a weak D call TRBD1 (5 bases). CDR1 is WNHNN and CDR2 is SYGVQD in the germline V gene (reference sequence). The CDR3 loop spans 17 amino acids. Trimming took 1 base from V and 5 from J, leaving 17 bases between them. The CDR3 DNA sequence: TGCGCCAGCAGTGAGTTTCACATTGGACAAGGAAATGAAAAACTGTTTTTT. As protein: CASSEFHIGQGNEKLFF.

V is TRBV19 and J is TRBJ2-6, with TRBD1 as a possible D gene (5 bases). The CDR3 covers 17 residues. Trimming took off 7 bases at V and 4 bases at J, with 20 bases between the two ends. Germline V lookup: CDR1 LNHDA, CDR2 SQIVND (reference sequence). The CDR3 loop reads CASTADSHLLGANVLTF. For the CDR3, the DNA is TGTGCCAGTACCGCTGACAGCCATCTGCTAGGGGCCAACGTCCTGACTTTC.

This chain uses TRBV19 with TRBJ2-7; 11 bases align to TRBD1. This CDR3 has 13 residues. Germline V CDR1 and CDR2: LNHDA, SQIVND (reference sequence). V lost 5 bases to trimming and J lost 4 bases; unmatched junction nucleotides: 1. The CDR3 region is CASSRDRGYEQYF. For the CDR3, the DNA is TGTGCCAGTAGTCGGGACAGGGGGTACGAGCAGTACTTC.

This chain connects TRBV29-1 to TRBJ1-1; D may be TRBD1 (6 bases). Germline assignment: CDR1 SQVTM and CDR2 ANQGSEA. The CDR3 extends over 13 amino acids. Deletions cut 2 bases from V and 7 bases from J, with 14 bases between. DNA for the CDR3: TGCAGCGTTGAAAGGGGGGCTATCGGTGAAGCTTTCTTT. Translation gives CSVERGAIGEAFF.

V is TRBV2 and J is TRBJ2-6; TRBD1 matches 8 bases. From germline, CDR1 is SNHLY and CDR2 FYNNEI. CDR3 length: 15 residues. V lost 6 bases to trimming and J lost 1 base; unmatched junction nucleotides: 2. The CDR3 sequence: CASRQGASGANVLTF. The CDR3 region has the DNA TGTGCCAGCAGGCAGGGGGCGTCTGGGGCCAACGTCCTGACTTTC.

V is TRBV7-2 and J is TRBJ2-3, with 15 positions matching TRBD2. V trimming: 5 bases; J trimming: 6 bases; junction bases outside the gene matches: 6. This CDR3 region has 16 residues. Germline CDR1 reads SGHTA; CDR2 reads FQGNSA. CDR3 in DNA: TGTGCCAGCAGCCTAGGACTAGCGGGGGGGCTCGATACGCAGTATTTT. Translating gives CASSLGLAGGLDTQYF.